This entry concerns a single T cell receptor (beta chain). Its antigen is not identified. The V gene end was trimmed by 7 bases and the J gene end by 3 bases; junction bases not matched to a gene: 6. Looked up from germline, CDR1 is MNHEY and CDR2 is SVGAGI. The length of the CDR3 is 13 residues. Vbeta (60) and Jbeta (13) primers were used in the PCR. Assay used: immunoSEQ multiplex PCR; TCRdb lists only in-frame clones, some missing. The table shows about 130,000 clones, with approximately 85% occurring only once. These data belong to a study of cytomegalovirus exposure and HLA in healthy donors. Turning to the study itself: Counted in an early data release were about 80 million unique TCRs from HLA-typed donors.

Notes on the study in general: TCR beta sequences reportedly predicted most subjects' HLA-A and HLA-B alleles accurately. Most of the TCR beta V segments (in an earlier analysis) were productive either about 87% or about 30% of the time. CMV serostatus was the only recorded immune exposure for donors.

The TCR comes from a boy aged 5-17 years in good health and CMV-seronegative. This chain joins TRBV6-5 and TRBJ2-7; 7 bases fit TRBD2. The sequenced material came from PBMCs. Here the CDR3 reads CASTAGVVYEQYF. DNA of the CDR3: TGTGCCAGCACGGCGGGAGTCGTCTACGAGCAGTACTTC.